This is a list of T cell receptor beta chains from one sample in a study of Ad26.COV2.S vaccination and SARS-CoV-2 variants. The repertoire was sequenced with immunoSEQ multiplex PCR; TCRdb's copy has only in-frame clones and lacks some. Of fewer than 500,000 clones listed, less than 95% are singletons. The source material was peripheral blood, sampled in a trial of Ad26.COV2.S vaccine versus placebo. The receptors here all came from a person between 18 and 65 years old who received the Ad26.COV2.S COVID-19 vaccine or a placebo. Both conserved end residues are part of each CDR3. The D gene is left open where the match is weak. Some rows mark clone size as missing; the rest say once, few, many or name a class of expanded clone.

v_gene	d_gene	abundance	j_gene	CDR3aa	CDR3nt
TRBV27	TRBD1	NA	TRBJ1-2	CASSTSRQGPYGYTF	TGTGCCAGCAGCACAAGCAGACAGGGGCCCTATGGCTACACCTTC
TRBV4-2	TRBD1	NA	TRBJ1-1	CASSSKPLQGARNTEAFF	TGTGCCAGCAGCTCCAAACCTCTCCAGGGGGCTAGGAACACTGAAGCTTTCTTT
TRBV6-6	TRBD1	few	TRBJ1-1	CASSGTGVGNTEAFF	TGTGCCAGCAGCGGGACAGGGGTTGGGAACACTGAAGCTTTCTTT
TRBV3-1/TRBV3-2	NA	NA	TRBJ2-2	CASSQTNTGELFF	TGTGCCAGCAGCCAGACGAACACCGGGGAGCTGTTTTTT
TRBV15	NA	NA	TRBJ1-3	CATGEIGSPGNTIYF	TGTGCCACAGGGGAAATAGGATCTCCTGGAAACACCATATATTTT
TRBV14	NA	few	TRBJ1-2	CASSQDPGNYGYTF	TGTGCCAGCAGCCAAGACCCAGGGAACTATGGCTACACCTTC
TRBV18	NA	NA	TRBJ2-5	CASSQLVRETQYF	TGTGCCAGCTCACAACTAGTACGCGAGACCCAGTACTTC
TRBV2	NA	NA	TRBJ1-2	CASSEVAAGGYTF	TGTGCCAGCAGTGAGGTAGCGGCAGGTGGCTACACCTTC
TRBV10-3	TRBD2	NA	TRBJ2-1	CATGTSGSSAPYNEQFF	TGTGCCACCGGGACTAGCGGGAGCTCGGCTCCCTACAATGAGCAGTTCTTC
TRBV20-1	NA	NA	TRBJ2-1	CSARVYNEQFF	TGCAGTGCCCGCGTATACAATGAGCAGTTCTTC
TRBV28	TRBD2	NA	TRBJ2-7	CASSISGSGNEQYF	TGTGCCAGCAGCATTAGCGGGAGCGGAAACGAGCAGTACTTC
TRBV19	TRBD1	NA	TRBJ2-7	CASSIFRRGLNEQYF	TGTGCCAGTAGTATCTTCCGCAGGGGGCTGAACGAGCAGTACTTC
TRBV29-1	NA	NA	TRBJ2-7	CSVEVFPYEQYF	TGCAGCGTTGAGGTGTTCCCCTACGAGCAGTACTTC
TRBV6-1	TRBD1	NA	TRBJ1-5	CASSEAGTGGWQPQHF	TGTGCCAGCAGTGAAGCAGGGACAGGGGGCTGGCAGCCCCAGCATTTT
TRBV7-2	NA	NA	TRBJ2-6	CASSLPPSNVLTF	TGTGCCAGCAGCTTACCCCCTTCCAACGTCCTGACTTTC
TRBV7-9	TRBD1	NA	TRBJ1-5	CASSRGTGPNQPQHF	TGTGCCAGCAGCCGAGGGACAGGGCCAAATCAGCCCCAGCATTTT
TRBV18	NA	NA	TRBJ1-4	CASSGTDTNEKLFF	TGTGCCAGCTCAGGGACGGATACTAATGAAAAACTGTTTTTT
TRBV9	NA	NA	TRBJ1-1	CASSPGTANTEAFF	TGTGCCAGCAGCCCCGGGACGGCGAACACTGAAGCTTTCTTT
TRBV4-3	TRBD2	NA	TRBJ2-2	CASSPNAGTSGTTGELFF	TGCGCCAGCAGCCCCAACGCCGGGACTAGCGGTACCACCGGGGAGCTGTTTTTT
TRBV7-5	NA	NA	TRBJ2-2	CARSLGGQGADGELFF	TGTGCCAGAAGCTTGGGGGGACAGGGGGCCGACGGGGAGCTGTTTTTT
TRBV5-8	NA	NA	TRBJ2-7	CASTLVLGVNEQYF	TGTGCCAGCACCCTCGTTTTGGGGGTCAACGAGCAGTACTTC
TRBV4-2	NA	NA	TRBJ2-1	CASSQDRGSWGQFF	TGTGCCAGCAGCCAAGATCGTGGTAGTTGGGGGCAGTTCTTC
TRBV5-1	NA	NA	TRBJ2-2	CASSLNRQRPGELFF	TGCGCCAGCAGCTTGAATCGACAGCGGCCCGGGGAGCTGTTTTTT
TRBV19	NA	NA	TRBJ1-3	CASSIVFGGISANTIYF	TGTGCCAGTAGTATAGTGTTCGGGGGAATTTCGGCAAACACCATATATTTT
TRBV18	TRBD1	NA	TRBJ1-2	CASSPPGQGIYGYTF	TGTGCCAGCTCACCACCGGGACAGGGTATCTATGGCTACACCTTC
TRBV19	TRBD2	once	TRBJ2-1	CASSNYPSGIYQFF	TGTGCCAGTAGTAACTATCCTAGCGGGATTTACCAGTTCTTC
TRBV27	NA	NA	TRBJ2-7	CASSSGSSYEQYF	TGTGCCAGCAGTTCGGGATCCTCCTACGAGCAGTACTTC
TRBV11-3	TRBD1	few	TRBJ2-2	CASSLGTETGELFF	TGTGCCAGCAGCTTGGGGACAGAGACCGGGGAGCTGTTTTTT
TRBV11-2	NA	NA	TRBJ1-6	CASSPRGDWDSPLHF	TGTGCCAGCAGCCCGAGGGGGGACTGGGATTCACCCCTCCACTTT
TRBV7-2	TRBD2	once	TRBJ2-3	CASSSSGISTDTQYF	TGTGCCAGCAGCTCTAGCGGGATTAGCACAGATACGCAGTATTTT
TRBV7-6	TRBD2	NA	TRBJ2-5	CASSLVSGRDWETQYF	TGTGCCAGCAGCTTAGTCAGCGGGAGGGATTGGGAGACCCAGTACTTC
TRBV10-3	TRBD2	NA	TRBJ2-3	CASLRPRGLAVTDTQYF	TGTGCCTCATTAAGACCCCGGGGACTAGCGGTCACAGATACGCAGTATTTT
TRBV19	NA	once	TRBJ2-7	CASSIGEGYEQYF	TGTGCCAGTAGTATAGGAGAGGGCTACGAGCAGTACTTC
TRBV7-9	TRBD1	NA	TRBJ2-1	CASSEGTGEYNEQFF	TGTGCCAGCAGCGAAGGGACAGGGGAGTACAATGAGCAGTTCTTC
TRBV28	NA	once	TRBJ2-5	CASSLLKFSDQETQYF	TGTGCCAGCAGCCTCCTTAAATTCTCGGACCAAGAGACCCAGTACTTC
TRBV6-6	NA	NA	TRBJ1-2	CASSYRVGYTF	TGTGCCAGCAGTTACCGGGTTGGCTACACCTTC
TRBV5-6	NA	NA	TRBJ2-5	CASSLLRRDRETQYF	TGTGCCAGCAGCTTGCTTAGGCGGGATCGGGAGACCCAGTACTTC
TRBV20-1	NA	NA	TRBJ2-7	CSARDPHEQYF	TGCAGTGCTAGAGATCCCCACGAGCAGTACTTC
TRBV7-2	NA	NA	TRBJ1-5	CASSPTSIQPQHF	TGTGCCAGCAGCCCGACAAGTATTCAGCCCCAGCATTTT
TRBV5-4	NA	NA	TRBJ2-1	CASSSRQDEVQFF	TGTGCCAGCAGCTCACGACAGGATGAAGTGCAGTTCTTC
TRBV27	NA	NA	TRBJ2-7	CASSPLGEGAYEQYF	TGTGCCAGCAGTCCGCTGGGGGAGGGGGCCTACGAGCAGTACTTC
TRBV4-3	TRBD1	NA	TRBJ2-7	CASSRDRAYEQYF	TGCGCCAGCAGCCGGGACAGGGCCTACGAGCAGTACTTC
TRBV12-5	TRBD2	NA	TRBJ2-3	CASGFGLAGGSYTQYF	TGTGCTAGTGGTTTCGGACTAGCGGGAGGTTCATATACGCAGTATTTT
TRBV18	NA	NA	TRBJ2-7	CASSPTDAYEQYF	TGTGCCAGCTCACCAACAGACGCCTACGAGCAGTACTTC
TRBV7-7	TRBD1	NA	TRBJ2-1	CASSEDRGLEQFF	TGTGCCAGCAGCGAGGACAGGGGGCTGGAGCAGTTCTTC
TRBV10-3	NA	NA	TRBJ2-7	CAISETGGLRRDEQYF	TGTGCCATCAGTGAGACGGGCGGACTCAGGAGGGACGAGCAGTACTTC
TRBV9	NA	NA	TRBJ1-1	CASSVRVENTEAFF	TGTGCCAGCAGCGTAAGAGTGGAGAACACTGAAGCTTTCTTT
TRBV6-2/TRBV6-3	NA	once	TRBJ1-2	CASSQSGTSYTF	TGTGCCAGCAGTCAGTCAGGGACCAGCTACACCTTC